The present T cell receptor (beta chain) was sequenced within a study of blood T cell repertoires in COVID-19. In the study overall: Sources were T cells, B-cell-depleted T cells, or PBMCs; the material itself was cDNA or gDNA.

Method: immunoSEQ multiplex PCR; TCRdb's copy keeps in-frame clones and lacks some. The table shows some 73,000 clones, with 73% occurring only once. The receptor's source is a man in his fifties or sixties with acute or convalescent COVID-19. The sequenced sample consisted of peripheral blood.

CDR3 DNA sequence: TGTGCCAGCAGTTTAAACCTAGCGGGAGTTTCGGGGGAGCAGTTCTTC. Translated: CASSLNLAGVSGEQFF. This chain uses TRBV28 with TRBJ2-1, with 10 bases matching TRBD2. From germline, CDR1 is MDHEN and CDR2 SYDVKM. V was pared by 2 bases and J by 10 bases, with 11 bases of the junction left unmatched. The CDR3 runs 16 residues.